Listed here is a single T cell receptor beta chain. It has no known antigen specificity. Per-base qualities were not stored, and no clone one base away is much larger. Library prep was done by the immunoSEQ multiplex PCR assay. For the multiplex PCR, a mixture combining 60 forward primers for TCR Vbeta segments and 13 reverse primers for TCR Jbeta segments was used. Amplification of the CDR3 region of rearranged TCR beta genes was performed with a multiplex PCR assay on genomic DNA. On the Illumina HiSeq System, the amplified TCR beta libraries were sequenced as 87-base-pair reads. As for how the authors treated the data: Across the 670 or so repertoires, a later analysis counted tens of millions of unique TCR beta chains, approximately 12 million of which were shared by at least two donors. A nearest-neighbor algorithm error-corrected the raw reads and collapsed the reads into unique sequences, merging closely related sequences to remove PCR and sequencing errors. V, D and J gene segments were assigned by aligning CDR3 sequences to IMGT reference sequences. For a sequence to be retained, at least a six-nucleotide match to both a V gene segment and a J gene segment was required. A rearrangement counted as productive if the CDR3 had no stop codons and remained in frame with V and J, and every other rearrangement counted as non-productive. Following IMGT convention, CDR3 was defined as the stretch from the second conserved V-encoded cysteine to the conserved J-encoded phenylalanine. The earlier analysis of a few hundred of the donors excluded sequences that lacked an unambiguous match to a single V gene segment. An earlier analysis of about 600 of the donors called V segments functional above 56.7% productive rearrangements and segregating when the between-donor standard deviation exceeded 5%. A statistical classification framework was built for diagnosing cytomegalovirus status from the catalog of TCR beta chain sequences. In a later analysis, V and J genes were assigned by comparing TCR nucleotide sequences against IMGT/GENE-DB human TR gene sequences. Using the TCRdist pipeline, a later analysis assigned CDR3 sequences along with most-parsimonious VDJ recombination scenarios. In a later analysis, every TCR beta chain was defined by the combination of its CDR3 amino acid sequence and its V-gene family, and reads without a unique V-gene family were dropped. To address suspected cross-contamination and a sequencing artifact, a later analysis removed under 600 highly shared, low-generation-probability nucleotide sequences. In a later analysis, a clonal expansion index was calculated for each public chain from normalized within-repertoire ranks of inferred template counts. Generation probabilities in a later analysis came from a VDJ recombination model fitted to out-of-frame rearrangements, and those results were checked against IGoR. A later analysis scored TCR-TCR, TCR-HLA and TCR-CMV co-occurrence with hypergeometric tests, applying a repertoire-size bias correction to TCR pairs. In a later analysis, false discovery rates were estimated by permuting HLA or CMV assignments 20 times. In a later analysis, co-occurring TCRs were grouped using DBSCAN, and TCRdist sequence similarity was added for clustering within HLA-allele-positive subsets. Repertoires with fewer than 30,000 or more than 120,000 public chains, plus five repertoires with anomalous nucleotide sharing, were excluded from co-occurrence clustering. TCRdb took over this immuneACCESS table, retaining in-frame rearrangements with V and J assigned. Such tables are incomplete; in checked studies, under half of the missing clones stem from an unresolved V gene, and the remainder is unexplained. Clone size and V and J calls were adopted from that table, with D and trimming inferred from the DNA. The sample table holds some 130,000 clones, of which 75% to 80% were seen once. The top ten clones comprise 0.94% of the sample.

The data were obtained in a study of cytomegalovirus exposure and HLA in healthy donors (dated 2017 in TCRdb). At the level of the whole study: An earlier analysis of about 560 of the donors reported approximately 260 Gb of sequence data and 95 million to 120 million unique TCR beta sequences obtained from about 180 million T cells. An early release covering about 600 HLA-typed donors comprised roughly 300 gigabases of sequencing data and 65 million to 100 million unique TCR sequences. Among the roughly 400 genotyped donors, 75% to 90% belonged to the genetic ancestry cluster associated with self-reported Caucasian donors. The study aimed to test whether signatures of past pathogen exposure could be identified by cataloging public T cell receptors. Using immunosequencing, the study profiled T cell repertoires from 666 subjects and related those repertoires to cytomegalovirus serostatus. In addition to the first cohort of several hundred subjects, a separate validation cohort of 130 or so different subjects was used. To predict cytomegalovirus infection status, the study combined high-throughput TCR immunosequencing, statistical association of individual TCRs with disease status, and machine learning. To study patterns of TCR occurrence, a later analysis re-analyzed previously published TCR beta repertoires from around 670 donors and added high-resolution HLA genotyping. In the later analysis, no new phenotypic data were used to find candidate immune exposures; instead, reliance was placed on TCR beta sequences and their occurrence across donors. In an earlier analysis of 500 to 650 of the donors, high-throughput TCR beta sequencing was used to judge whether each TCR beta V gene segment behaved as functional or pseudogenic. Donor age, sex, ethnicity and CMV serostatus were compiled alongside the repertoire data. Genome-wide SNP genotypes for about 60% of the 666 donors were used in a later genetic analysis, which treated that subset as a discovery cohort. All discovery cohort repertoires had been generated on a single sequencing platform. Both class I and class II loci were covered by HLA typing, at four-digit resolution. The number of donors typed differed by locus, with about 629-640 for A, B, C, DRB1 and DQB1, approximately 500 for DQA1, 600 to 610 for DPA1, and approximately 470 for DPB1. Because of strong linkage in the cohort, roughly five DR-DQ haplotypes were treated as single units for association and clustering. Across some 400 genotyped donors of the cohort, an average of roughly 200,000 unique TCR beta nucleotide sequences per donor were sequenced, and around 19% of those sequences were non-productive. Broader findings and caveats from the paper: Sequencing depth was assumed to be roughly uniform across donors in the presence/absence analyses, though that assumption may not hold. For the cohort, immune exposure information was limited to CMV serostatus. The classifier was reported to diagnose cytomegalovirus status with high specificity and sensitivity in both the original and validation cohorts. According to a later analysis, most CMV-associated TCR beta chains appeared to be HLA-restricted, and the HLA associations seemed to be driven largely by CMV exposure. Because the 87-base-pair reads could not distinguish some IMGT-functional V segments, including TRBV6-2 and TRBV6-3, those segments were excluded. Only TCR beta chains were sequenced in this cohort, and the absence of alpha or paired-chain data limited detectable features. A later genetic analysis reported fewer N-insertions in productive TCRs among donors in an Asian-associated ancestry cluster than the approximately 670-donor mean. The earlier analysis of nearly 600 of the donors excluded over 15 rarely observed V segments, including chromosome 9 orphons, because counts were too low. Strong co-occurrence of HLA alleles, especially DR and DQ, made assigning TCR associations to individual alleles difficult. In a later analysis, around 17,000 TCR beta sequences were associated with specific HLA alleles at a false discovery rate of 0.05. In vitro tests confirmed that a few of the cytomegalovirus-associated TCR beta chains recognize cytomegalovirus antigens. According to the authors, the approach could potentially be generalized to other disease states and immunological phenotypes. Because HLA typing was unavailable for some donors at each locus, only the typed subset was used in association tests. A further reported finding was that TCR beta sequences accurately predicted the HLA-A and HLA-B alleles for most subjects in the first cohort. A group of highly shared sequence variants was considered likely to be a technical artifact of the sequencing pipeline. While some public TCRs were present in many individuals, most TCR sequences turned up only very rarely across donors. V-gene and J-gene trimming of TCR beta chains was associated with a missense DCLRE1C variant in a later genetic analysis, and the association was replicated in an independent cohort. In a later analysis, the rate of TCR association differed among HLA loci, with DRB1 alleles having the most associated TCRs and HLA-C alleles having the fewest. In the study, about 150 TCR beta chains were listed as associated with cytomegalovirus. A later analysis reported that several top co-occurrence clusters appeared linked to parvovirus B19, influenza, CMV and Epstein-Barr virus. In a later analysis, HLA-associated TCR beta chains were found to be more clonally expanded and to have lower generation probabilities than equally common non-associated chains. Linkage disequilibrium might explain the correlated functional status among segregating V segments, but an unknown experimental factor could not be ruled out. In an earlier analysis of about 600 of the donors, most TCR beta V segments appeared in productive rearrangements about 87% or about 30% of the time, broadly matching IMGT annotations.

Trimming at the junction amounts to 6 bases on V and 4 bases on J, and the germline ends lie 8 bases apart. As encoded in the germline V gene, CDR1 is MNHEY while CDR2 is SVGAGI. Counted from cysteine to phenylalanine, this CDR3 has 12 amino acids. The entry retains the CDR3 DNA only, 36 bases that are in frame from base 1. The cohort was made up of approximately 670 healthy bone marrow donors. At the time of sampling, every cohort member was nominally healthy, though immune exposures that went unrecorded were likely present. The donor tested CMV seronegative and was one of the 352 seronegative cohort members. Every donor gave a peripheral blood sample, and the peripheral blood mononuclear cells from that sample were used for TCR beta sequencing. The Qiagen DNeasy Blood Extraction Kit was used to extract genomic DNA from the blood cell samples.

Material: PBMCs. This chain is built from TRBV6-5 and TRBJ2-3; possibly the D gene is TRBD1, per 6 matching bases. The sequence was obtained from a woman in her sixties in good health and CMV-seronegative. CDR3 region: CASRDSSDTQYF. At the DNA level, the sequence is TGTGCCAGCAGGGACAGTTCAGATACGCAGTATTTT.